These 20 T cell receptor beta chains originate from one sample sequenced in a study of response to subunit inactivated influenza vaccine. TCRdb reprocessed the RT-PCR reads with MiXCR, giving one entry per CDR3 protein. Of about 610,000 distinct CDR3 sequences listed, approximately 14% are singletons. The sequencing here drew on PBMCs from blood, taken 12 days after vaccination. These receptors were taken from a man aged 50 or older who received an inactivated influenza vaccine.

The J gene is TRBJ2-2, the V gene TRBV6-5; 14 nucleotides line up with TRBD2. With V trimmed by 4 bases and J by 3 bases, 10 bases remained unmatched. Per the germline V gene, CDR1 is MNHEY and CDR2 is SVGAGI. The CDR3 covers 19 residues. CDR3 nucleotide sequence: TGTGCCAGCAGTTCCTTCCCGACTAGCGGGAGGGCTGACACCGGGGAGCTGTTTTTT. Its protein is CASSSFPTSGRADTGELFF.

This clonotype was seen more than once but under ten times. The gene calls are TRBV19 and TRBJ2-7; a weak D match, TRBD2 (6 bases). The germline CDR1 and CDR2 sequences are LNHDA and SQIVND (reference sequence). Deletions cut 7 bases from V and 2 bases from J, with 15 bases between. This CDR3 comprises 14 residues. The CDR3 DNA reads TGTGCCAGTAAGTCAGGGACTCAACCCTACGAGCAGTACTTC. Its translation is CASKSGTQPYEQYF.

The chain's CDR3 is CSARTSGVDEQFF. Written as DNA, the CDR3 is TGCAGCGCACGGACTAGCGGGGTGGATGAGCAGTTCTTC. This chain links TRBV29-1 with TRBJ2-1; 12 bases map to TRBD2. This CDR3 comprises 13 residues. Germline loops: CDR1 SQVTM, CDR2 ANQGSEA. V shed 7 bases and J 8 bases; nucleotides not matched to a gene: 6.

In its sample, this clonotype was seen many times. The rearrangement joins TRBV5-1 to TRBJ2-2; D is unresolved. Germline values: CDR1 SGHRS, CDR2 YFSETQ. Trimming stripped 4 bases from V and 6 bases from J, with 10 bases between. The length of the CDR3 is 13 residues. In DNA, the CDR3 is TGCGCCAGCAGCCCTGGTGGGTCCGGGGAGCTGTTTTTT. This sequence encodes CASSPGGSGELFF.

This clonotype has more than one count but fewer than ten. The chain links TRBV20-1 to TRBJ1-2, with 7 bases that match TRBD1. The germline V gene has CDR1 DFQATT and CDR2 SNEGSKA (reference sequence). Unmatched junction bases numbered 6, after V lost 0 bases and J lost 2 bases. The length of the CDR3 is 15 residues. For the CDR3, the DNA is TGCAGTGCTAGAGATAGGGACAGAAAAAACTATGGCTACACCTTC. Translated: CSARDRDRKNYGYTF.

The table lists this clonotype with a few counts. The chain combines TRBV20-1 with TRBJ2-2, with a tentative D call TRBD2 (8 bases). Trimming took off 4 bases at V and 4 bases at J, with 25 bases between the two ends. Germline V gene sequence: CDR1 DFQATT, CDR2 SNEGSKA (reference sequence). CDR3 length: 18 residues. This chain's CDR3 is CSAKWAGGVAGGTGELFF. DNA of the CDR3: TGCAGTGCTAAGTGGGCAGGGGGAGTCGCGGGAGGCACCGGGGAGCTGTTTTTT.

The sample holds a few counts of this clonotype. The V gene is TRBV20-1, the J gene TRBJ2-2, with 7 bases aligning to TRBD2. CDR1 and CDR2 (germline): DFQATT, SNEGSKA (reference sequence). The CDR3 covers 14 residues. V shed 6 bases and J 8 bases; nucleotides not matched to a gene: 12. CDR3 in DNA: TGCAGTGCACGCGCGGGGGACCCCCGAGGGGAGCTGTTTTTT. Translating it yields CSARAGDPRGELFF.

In this sample, this clonotype turned up a few times. V and J are TRBV20-1 and TRBJ2-3; 8 bases line up with TRBD2. Germline V lookup: CDR1 DFQATT, CDR2 SNEGSKA (reference sequence). J gave up 5 bases and V 3 bases, and 10 bases lay outside the gene matches. The CDR3 extends over 15 amino acids. The CDR3 region is CSASSGGPRGDTQYF. CDR3 coding DNA: TGCAGTGCTAGTTCGGGAGGGCCCAGAGGAGATACGCAGTATTTT.

The chain is built from TRBV7-9 and TRBJ1-1; D remains ambiguous. CDR1 is SEHNR and CDR2 is FQNEAQ in the germline V gene (reference sequence). The germline V and J ends were trimmed by 7 bases and 4 bases, with 16 bases remaining between them. The CDR3 covers 14 residues. The DNA for the CDR3 is TGTGCCAGCACCCCTAAGGGATCAGTCACTGAAGCTTTCTTT. It yields the protein CASTPKGSVTEAFF.

There are a few counts of this clonotype. The chain joins TRBV7-6 to TRBJ2-1; D is unclear. Germline V lookup: CDR1 SGHVS, CDR2 FNYEAQ. Trimming removed 0 bases at V and 4 bases at J, with 10 bases between. The CDR3 contains 15 residues. Here the CDR3 reads CASSLAGPGYNEQFF. In DNA form, the CDR3 reads TGTGCCAGCAGCTTAGCGGGTCCGGGTTACAATGAGCAGTTCTTC.

This chain joins TRBV20-1 and TRBJ2-7; 7 bases are a match to TRBD2. The V gene end was trimmed by 5 bases and the J gene end by 2 bases; junction bases not matched to a gene: 6. This CDR3 comprises 13 residues. Germline V lookup: CDR1 DFQATT, CDR2 SNEGSKA (reference sequence). Written as DNA, the CDR3 is TGCAGTGCTGCAAGCGGGGACCCCTACGAGCAGTACTTC. This translates into CSAASGDPYEQYF.

This clonotype was seen many times. This rearrangement joins TRBV7-2 to TRBJ2-3; D ambiguous. Trimming pared 5 bases from V and 2 bases from J, leaving 14 bases between. Germline CDR1 reads SGHTA; CDR2 reads FQGNSA. This CDR3 region has 15 residues. CDR3 sequence reads: CASSAVGHVTDTQYF. CDR3 sequence (DNA): TGTGCCAGCAGCGCAGTGGGCCATGTCACAGATACGCAGTATTTT.

The rearrangement joins TRBV29-1 to TRBJ1-2; D is perhaps TRBD1 (6 bases). The V gene's germline CDR1 is SQVTM and CDR2 ANQGSEA. The CDR3 totals 12 residues. With 5 bases removed from V and 6 bases from J, the gap between germline ends came to 13 bases. CDR3 residues: CSVSQGRHGYTF. As DNA, the CDR3 is TGCAGCGTTTCTCAGGGGAGGCATGGCTACACCTTC.

The CDR3 loop reads CASSPLDRGGNEQFF. The CDR3, as DNA: TGTGCCAGCTCACCATTGGACAGGGGAGGGAATGAGCAGTTCTTC. This chain links TRBV18 with TRBJ2-1, with 9 bases matching TRBD1. Germline lookup yields CDR1 KGHSH and CDR2 LQKENI. V shed 2 bases and J 7 bases; nucleotides not matched to a gene: 6. This CDR3 has 15 residues.

This clonotype was recorded many times. The chain carries TRBV4-2 and TRBJ2-1; D is possibly TRBD2 (6 bases). Germline V lookup: CDR1 LGHNA, CDR2 YNFKEQ. Trimming took 3 bases from V and 0 from J, leaving 15 bases between them. This CDR3 has 17 residues. The DNA of the CDR3 is TGTGCCAGCAGCCAGCGGGGCGGGGTGGGCTCCTACAATGAGCAGTTCTTC. The encoded protein is CASSQRGGVGSYNEQFF.

The rearrangement joins TRBV20-1 to TRBJ2-1; 8 nucleotides match TRBD2. This CDR3 region has 14 residues. The germline CDR1 and CDR2 sequences are DFQATT and SNEGSKA (reference sequence). Trimming cost V 5 bases and J 0 bases; bases outside gene matches: 3. CDR3 in amino acids: CSAPSGFSYNEQFF. CDR3 DNA: TGCAGTGCTCCTAGCGGGTTCTCCTACAATGAGCAGTTCTTC.

This clonotype has just a few counts. The chain carries TRBV9 and TRBJ2-1; TRBD2 matches at 7 bases. CDR1 is SGDLS and CDR2 is YYNGEE in the germline V gene. With V trimmed by 5 bases and J by 1 base, 6 bases remained unmatched. This CDR3 region has 15 residues. The CDR3 coding sequence is TGTGCCAGCAGTGGGGAGGGAGTTTCCTACAATGAGCAGTTCTTC. Amino acid sequence: CASSGEGVSYNEQFF. The full variable domain, completed using reference TRBV9 and TRBJ2-1, is DSGVTQTPKHLITATGQRVTLRCSPRSGDLSVYWYQQSLDQGLQFLIQYYNGEERAKGNILERFSAQQFPDLHSELNLSSLELGDSALYFCASSGEGVSYNEQFFGPGTRLTVL.

This clonotype was detected a few times. A much larger clone lies a single base off, so this may be a read error. The chain links TRBV7-2 to TRBJ2-7; weak D call: TRBD1 (6 bases). Trimming shortened V by 3 bases and J by 3 bases, and 9 bases separated the two germline ends. The CDR3 totals 13 residues. The V gene's germline CDR1 is SGHTA and CDR2 FQGNSA. CDR3 in DNA: TGTGCCAGCAGCTTCGGACAGAACTACGAGCAGTACTTC. Translation: CASSFGQNYEQYF.

Turning to this clonotype: It may be a read error: a sequence one base away is much more abundant. The chain uses TRBV7-9 and TRBJ2-1; perhaps TRBD2 as D (5 bases). The germline CDR1 and CDR2 sequences are SEHNR and FQNEAQ (reference sequence). Trimming left V 5 bases short and J 0 bases short, with 11 bases between. This CDR3 spans 15 amino acids. Written as DNA, the CDR3 is TGTGCCAGCAGCCCGGGAATGAGCTCCTACAATGAGCAGTTCTTC. It yields the protein CASSPGMSSYNEQFF.

V is TRBV10-3 and J is TRBJ1-1, with D tentatively TRBD1 (5 bases). The CDR3 has 14 amino acids. Trimming removed 8 bases at V and 0 bases at J, with 13 bases between. Germline CDR1 and CDR2: ENHRY and SYGVKD. CDR3 protein: CAIGWGRMNTEAFF. The CDR3 region has the DNA TGTGCCATCGGGTGGGGCAGGATGAACACTGAAGCTTTCTTT.